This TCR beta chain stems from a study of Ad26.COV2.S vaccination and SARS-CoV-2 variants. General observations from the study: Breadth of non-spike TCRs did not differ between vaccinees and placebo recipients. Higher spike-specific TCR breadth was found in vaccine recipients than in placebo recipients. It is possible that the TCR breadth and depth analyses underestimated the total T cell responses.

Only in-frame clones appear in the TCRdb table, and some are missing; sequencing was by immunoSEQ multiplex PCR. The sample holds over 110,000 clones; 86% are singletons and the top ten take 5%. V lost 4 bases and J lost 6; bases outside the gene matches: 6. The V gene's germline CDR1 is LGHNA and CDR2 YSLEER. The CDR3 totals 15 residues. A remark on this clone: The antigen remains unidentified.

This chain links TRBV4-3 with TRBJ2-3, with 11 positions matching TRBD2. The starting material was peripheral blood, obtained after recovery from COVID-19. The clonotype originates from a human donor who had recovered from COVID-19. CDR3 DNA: TGCGCCAGCAGCCTTAGCGGGGGGGCCTATGATACGCAGTATTTT. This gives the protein CASSLSGGAYDTQYF.